The 9 T cell receptor beta chains below were found in one sample sequenced in a study of cytomegalovirus exposure and HLA in healthy donors. Using immunoSEQ multiplex PCR, the repertoire was profiled, and TCRdb retains in-frame clones only, with some absent. The sample contains 150,000 to 200,000 clones, around four fifths of which appear only once. Sequencing used PBMCs. These receptor sequences come from a man younger than 40 in good health and CMV-seropositive.

The rearrangement joins TRBV4-3 to TRBJ2-7, with 7 bases aligning to TRBD1. Germline CDR1 reads LGHNA; CDR2 reads YSLEER. The CDR3 extends over 15 amino acids. Trimming took 5 bases from V and 6 from J; bases not matched to a gene: 13. The CDR3 loop is CASSARKQGISEQYF. CDR3 coding DNA: TGCGCCAGCAGCGCGCGCAAACAGGGGATTAGCGAGCAGTACTTC.

J is TRBJ2-5 and V is TRBV5-1, with TRBD2 identical over 9 bases. This CDR3 is built from 17 residues. The junction had 9 bases not matched to a gene; V was cut back by 1 base and J by 2 bases. CDR1 is SGHRS, CDR2 YFSETQ, per germline. Here the CDR3 reads CASSLFHVAGGQETQYF. DNA of the CDR3: TGCGCCAGCAGCTTGTTTCATGTTGCGGGGGGGCAAGAGACCCAGTACTTC.

The CDR3 region is CASSLALARANYGYTF. CDR3 sequence (DNA): TGTGCCAGCAGCTTAGCGCTTGCGCGAGCTAACTATGGCTACACCTTC. The chain uses TRBV7-9 and TRBJ1-2; D unresolved. The germline gives CDR1 SEHNR, CDR2 FQNEAQ (reference sequence). Trimming took off 0 bases at V and 0 bases at J, with 11 bases between the two ends. The CDR3 covers 16 residues. Full variable domain (rest looked up from reference TRBV7-9 and TRBJ1-2): DTGVSQNPRHKITKRGQNVTFRCDPISEHNRLYWYRQTLGQGPEFLTYFQNEAQLEKSRLLSDRFSAERPKGSFSTLEIQRTEQGDSAMYLCASSLALARANYGYTFGSGTRLTVV.

The genes are TRBV9 and TRBJ1-3; tentatively, D is TRBD1 (5 bases). Germline CDR1 is SGDLS and CDR2 is YYNGEE. V was clipped by 2 bases and J by 2 bases, with 14 bases between them. This CDR3 is built from 16 residues. CDR3 protein: CASSVGSQGAGNTIYF. The CDR3 DNA follows: TGTGCCAGCAGCGTTGGTTCCCAGGGTGCTGGAAACACCATATATTTT. The full variable domain, in which reference TRBV9 and TRBJ1-3 provide the parts outside the CDR3, is DSGVTQTPKHLITATGQRVTLRCSPRSGDLSVYWYQQSLDQGLQFLIQYYNGEERAKGNILERFSAQQFPDLHSELNLSSLELGDSALYFCASSVGSQGAGNTIYFGEGSWLTVV.

The chain's CDR3 is CASSISGGAYEQYF. The CDR3, as DNA: TGTGCCAGCAGCATTAGCGGGGGGGCCTACGAGCAGTACTTC. The chain recombines TRBV11-2 with TRBJ2-7, with 11 nucleotides matching TRBD2. The V gene's germline CDR1 is SGHAT and CDR2 FQNNGV. The CDR3 has 14 amino acids. Unmatched junction bases numbered 2, after V lost 5 bases and J lost 2 bases.

Comments on this clone: The junction does not match germline at one end; this may be a read error. The CDR3 nucleotides read TGCGCCAGCAGCGAAGATTGGGACAGGGTGTCTGAAGCTTTCTTT. Translation: CASSEDWDRVSEAFF. This rearrangement joins TRBV4-3 to TRBJ1-1; TRBD1 matches 9 bases. This CDR3 region has 15 residues. Germline V CDR1 and CDR2: LGHNA, YSLEER.

The chain recombines TRBV5-1 with TRBJ2-3; 13 positions agree with TRBD2. V lost 0 bases to trimming and J lost 6 bases; unmatched junction nucleotides: 7. Germline V lookup: CDR1 SGHRS, CDR2 YFSETQ. This CDR3 region has 17 residues. CDR3 region: CASSLDGTSGVGDTQYF. Written as DNA, the CDR3 is TGCGCCAGCAGCTTGGATGGGACTAGCGGGGTAGGTGATACGCAGTATTTT.

This rearrangement joins TRBV27 to TRBJ1-1; D gene unclear. Trimming pared 1 base from V and 2 bases from J, leaving 11 bases between. The CDR3 totals 15 residues. CDR1 MNHEY and CDR2 SMNVEV come from the germline V gene (reference sequence). CDR3 in DNA: TGTGCCAGCAGTTTATGGGGAGGGCCAAACACTGAAGCTTTCTTT. Protein sequence: CASSLWGGPNTEAFF.

The CDR3 loop reads CASSHSGVSYEQYF. CDR3 bases: TGTGCCAGCAGCCACAGCGGGGTTTCCTACGAGCAGTACTTC. V and J are TRBV14 and TRBJ2-7, with 7 bases lining up with TRBD2. Trimming cost V 3 bases and J 1 base; bases outside gene matches: 3. CDR3 length equals 14 residues. Per germline, CDR1 SGHDN and CDR2 FVKESK.